The 4 T cell receptor beta chains below all came from one sample that was sequenced in a study of control samples from healthy donors and cancer patients (dated by TCRdb to 2020 to 2021). The library came from the immunoSEQ multiplex PCR assay. The clones in this table, taken by TCRdb from immuneACCESS, are in-frame only. Not every clone is retained; where verified, under half of the shortfall comes from an unresolved V gene, and the cause of the rest is unknown. A total of 170,000 or so clones appear in this sample, approximately 94% of them only once. The top ten hold 1.1% to 1.5% of the sample. Sequencing was carried out using blood. All receptors derive from a woman under 30 in good health.

The chain employs TRBV9 and TRBJ2-5; D possibly corresponds to TRBD1 (5 bases). CDR1 and CDR2 from the germline V gene are SGDLS and YYNGEE. This CDR3 region has 14 residues. Trimming left V 4 bases short and J 1 base short, with 11 bases between. Here the CDR3 DNA reads TGTGCCAGCAGCCGAGCAGGGCCCCAAGAGACCCAGTACTTC. It is translated as CASSRAGPQETQYF. Variable domain in full (rest from reference TRBV9 and TRBJ2-5): DSGVTQTPKHLITATGQRVTLRCSPRSGDLSVYWYQQSLDQGLQFLIQYYNGEERAKGNILERFSAQQFPDLHSELNLSSLELGDSALYFCASSRAGPQETQYFGPGTRLLVL.

The chain links TRBV12-3 or TRBV12-4 to TRBJ2-7; D is uncertain. V shed 0 bases and J shed 4 bases, with 4 bases lying between them. This CDR3 region has 12 residues. The CDR3 DNA reads TGTGCCAGCAGTTTAGCGAAGTACGAGCAGTACTTC. Translated: CASSLAKYEQYF.

The genes are TRBV3-1 (or the pseudogene TRBV3-2) and TRBJ2-5; no reliable D call. The CDR3 contains 13 residues. Germline V gene data show CDR1 as LGHDT and CDR2 as YNNKEL (reference sequence). Trimming removed 0 bases from V and 5 bases from J, with 7 bases in between. The CDR3, as DNA: TGTGCCAGCAGCCAAGATGCGGAGGAGACCCAGTACTTC. It encodes CASSQDAEETQYF.

This rearrangement joins TRBV19 to TRBJ1-5; 11 bases agree with TRBD1. The CDR3 runs 17 residues. The germline gives CDR1 LNHDA, CDR2 SQIVND (reference sequence). V trimming: 3 bases; J trimming: 2 bases; junction bases outside the gene matches: 6. CDR3 coding DNA: TGTGCCAGTAGTATTAGGACAGGGGGCACGGGCAATCAGCCCCAGCATTTT. Protein: CASSIRTGGTGNQPQHF.